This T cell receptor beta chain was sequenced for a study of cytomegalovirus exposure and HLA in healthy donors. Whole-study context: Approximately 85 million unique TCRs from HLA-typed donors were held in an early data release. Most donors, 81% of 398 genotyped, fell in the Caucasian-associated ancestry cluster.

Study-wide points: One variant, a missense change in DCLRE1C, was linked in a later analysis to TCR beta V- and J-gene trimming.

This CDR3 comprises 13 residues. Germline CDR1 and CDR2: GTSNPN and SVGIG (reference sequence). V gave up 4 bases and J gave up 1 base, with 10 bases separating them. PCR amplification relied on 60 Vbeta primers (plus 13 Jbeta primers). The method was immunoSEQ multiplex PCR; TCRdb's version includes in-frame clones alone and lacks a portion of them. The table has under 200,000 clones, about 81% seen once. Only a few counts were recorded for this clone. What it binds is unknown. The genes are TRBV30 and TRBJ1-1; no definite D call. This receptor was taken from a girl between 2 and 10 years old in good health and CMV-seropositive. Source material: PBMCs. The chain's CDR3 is CAWTRLRNTEAFF. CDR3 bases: TGTGCCTGGACCCGACTCAGGAACACTGAAGCTTTCTTT.